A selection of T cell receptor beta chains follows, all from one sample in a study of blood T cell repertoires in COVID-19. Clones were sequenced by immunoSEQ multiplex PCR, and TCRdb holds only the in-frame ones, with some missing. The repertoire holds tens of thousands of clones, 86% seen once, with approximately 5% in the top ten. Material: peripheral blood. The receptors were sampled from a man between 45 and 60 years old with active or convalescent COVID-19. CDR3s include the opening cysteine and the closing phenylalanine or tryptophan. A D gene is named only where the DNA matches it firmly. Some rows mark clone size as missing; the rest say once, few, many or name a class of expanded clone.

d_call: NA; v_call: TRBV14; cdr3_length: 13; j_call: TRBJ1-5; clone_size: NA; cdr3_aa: CASSFGGNQPQHF; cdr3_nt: TGTGCCAGCAGCTTTGGAGGGAATCAGCCCCAGCATTTT
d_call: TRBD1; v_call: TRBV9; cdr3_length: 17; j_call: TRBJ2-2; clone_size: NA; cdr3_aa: CASRDSGTGANTGELFF; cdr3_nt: TGTGCCAGCAGGGATTCCGGGACAGGGGCAAACACCGGGGAGCTGTTTTTT
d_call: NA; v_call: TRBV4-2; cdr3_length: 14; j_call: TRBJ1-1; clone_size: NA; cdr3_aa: CASSQDLGSTEAFF; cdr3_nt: TGTGCCAGCAGCCAAGATCTGGGCTCCACTGAAGCTTTCTTT
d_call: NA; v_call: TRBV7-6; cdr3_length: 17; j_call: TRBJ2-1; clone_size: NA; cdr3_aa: CASSSSPGLGSYNEQFF; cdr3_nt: TGTGCCAGCAGCTCCTCCCCAGGCTTGGGCTCCTACAATGAGCAGTTCTTC
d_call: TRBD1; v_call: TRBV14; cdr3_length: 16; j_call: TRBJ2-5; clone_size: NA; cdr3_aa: CASSHLGQGRVKTQYF; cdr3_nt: TGTGCCAGCAGCCACTTGGGACAGGGACGTGTCAAGACCCAGTACTTC
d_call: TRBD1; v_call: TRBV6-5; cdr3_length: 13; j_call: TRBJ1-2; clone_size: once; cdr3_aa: CASRLDRAGGYTF; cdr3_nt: TGTGCCAGCAGACTCGACAGGGCGGGTGGCTACACCTTC
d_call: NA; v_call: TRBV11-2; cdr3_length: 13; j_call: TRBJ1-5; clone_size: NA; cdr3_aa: CASSPQSNQPQHF; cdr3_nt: TGTGCCAGCAGCCCGCAGTCCAATCAGCCCCAGCATTTT
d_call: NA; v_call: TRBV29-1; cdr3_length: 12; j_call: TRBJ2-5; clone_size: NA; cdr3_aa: CSVRTGQETQYF; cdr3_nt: TGCAGCGTTAGAACGGGCCAAGAGACCCAGTACTTC
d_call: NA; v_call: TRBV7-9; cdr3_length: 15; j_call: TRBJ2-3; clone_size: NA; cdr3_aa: CASSLGRTSTDTQYF; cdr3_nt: TGTGCCAGCAGCTTAGGCCGAACTAGCACAGATACGCAGTATTTT
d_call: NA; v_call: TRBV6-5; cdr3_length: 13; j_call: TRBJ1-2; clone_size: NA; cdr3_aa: CASRGDSNYGYTF; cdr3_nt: TGTGCCAGCAGAGGAGACAGCAACTATGGCTACACCTTC
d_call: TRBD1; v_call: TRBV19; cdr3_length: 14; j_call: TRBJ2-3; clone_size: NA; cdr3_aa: CASSILTGADTQYF; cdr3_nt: TGTGCCAGTAGTATCCTGACAGGGGCAGATACGCAGTATTTT
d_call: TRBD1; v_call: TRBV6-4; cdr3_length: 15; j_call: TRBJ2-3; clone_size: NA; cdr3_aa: CASSDRGLSADTQYF; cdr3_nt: TGTGCCAGCAGTGACAGGGGGCTTTCGGCAGATACGCAGTATTTT
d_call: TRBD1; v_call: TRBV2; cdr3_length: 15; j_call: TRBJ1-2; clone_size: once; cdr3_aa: CASSEGAGGHYGYTF; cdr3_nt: TGTGCCAGCAGTGAAGGGGCAGGGGGCCACTATGGCTACACCTTC
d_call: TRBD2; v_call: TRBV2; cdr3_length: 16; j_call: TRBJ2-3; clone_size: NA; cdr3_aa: CASSELGLAGSDTQYF; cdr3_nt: TGTGCCAGCAGTGAGCTGGGACTAGCGGGGTCAGATACGCAGTATTTT
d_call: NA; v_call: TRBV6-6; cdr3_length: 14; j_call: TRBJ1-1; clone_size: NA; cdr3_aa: CATDGGRRNTEAFF; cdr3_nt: TGTGCCACCGACGGGGGGCGGCGAAACACTGAAGCTTTCTTT
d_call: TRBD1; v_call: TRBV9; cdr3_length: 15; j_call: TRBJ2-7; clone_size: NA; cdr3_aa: CASSVSGQGVYEQYF; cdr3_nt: TGTGCCAGCAGCGTATCGGGACAGGGGGTCTACGAGCAGTACTTC
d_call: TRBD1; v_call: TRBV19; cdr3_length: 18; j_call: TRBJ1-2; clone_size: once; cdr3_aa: CASSDLSKGGGKPYGYTF; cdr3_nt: TGTGCCAGTAGTGACTTGTCGAAAGGGGGCGGAAAGCCTTATGGCTACACCTTC
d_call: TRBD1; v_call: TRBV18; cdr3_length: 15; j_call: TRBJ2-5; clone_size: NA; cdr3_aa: CASSPTYRGEETQYF; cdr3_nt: TGTGCCAGCTCACCAACGTACAGGGGGGAAGAGACCCAGTACTTC
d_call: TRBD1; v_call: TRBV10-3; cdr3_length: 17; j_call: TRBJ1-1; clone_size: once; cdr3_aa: CAISSLPGQAGNTEAFF; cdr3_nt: TGTGCCATCAGTTCACTACCGGGACAGGCGGGGAACACTGAAGCTTTCTTT
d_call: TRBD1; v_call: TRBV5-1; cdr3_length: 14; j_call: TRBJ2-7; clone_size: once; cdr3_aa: CASSSGTGAYEQYF; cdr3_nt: TGCGCCAGCAGCTCCGGGACAGGGGCCTACGAGCAGTACTTC
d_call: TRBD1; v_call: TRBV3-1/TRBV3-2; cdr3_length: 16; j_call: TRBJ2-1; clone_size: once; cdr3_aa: CASSQEIQGLLGEQFF; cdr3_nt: TGTGCCAGCAGCCAAGAAATACAGGGGCTTTTGGGTGAGCAGTTCTTC
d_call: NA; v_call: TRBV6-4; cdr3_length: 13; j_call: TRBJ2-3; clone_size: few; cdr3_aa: CASRRTGTDTQYF; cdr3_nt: TGTGCCAGCAGAAGGACAGGCACAGATACGCAGTATTTT
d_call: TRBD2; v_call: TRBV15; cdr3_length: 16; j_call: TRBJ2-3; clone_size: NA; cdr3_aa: CATSRVSGGDTDTQYF; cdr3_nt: TGTGCCACCAGCAGAGTTAGCGGGGGAGACACAGATACGCAGTATTTT
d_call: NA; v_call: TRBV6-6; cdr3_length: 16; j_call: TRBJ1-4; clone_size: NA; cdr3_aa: CASSYSETGLGEKLFF; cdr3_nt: TGTGCCAGCAGTTACTCCGAGACAGGATTAGGTGAAAAACTGTTTTTT
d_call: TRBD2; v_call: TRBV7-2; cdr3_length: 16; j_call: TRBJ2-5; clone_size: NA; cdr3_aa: CASSQRLAGGQETQYF; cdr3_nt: TGTGCCAGCAGCCAACGACTAGCGGGGGGTCAAGAGACCCAGTACTTC
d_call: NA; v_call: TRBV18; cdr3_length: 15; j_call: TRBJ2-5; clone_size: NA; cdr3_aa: CASSPPNQGLETQYF; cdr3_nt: TGTGCCAGCTCACCACCGAATCAGGGTTTGGAGACCCAGTACTTC